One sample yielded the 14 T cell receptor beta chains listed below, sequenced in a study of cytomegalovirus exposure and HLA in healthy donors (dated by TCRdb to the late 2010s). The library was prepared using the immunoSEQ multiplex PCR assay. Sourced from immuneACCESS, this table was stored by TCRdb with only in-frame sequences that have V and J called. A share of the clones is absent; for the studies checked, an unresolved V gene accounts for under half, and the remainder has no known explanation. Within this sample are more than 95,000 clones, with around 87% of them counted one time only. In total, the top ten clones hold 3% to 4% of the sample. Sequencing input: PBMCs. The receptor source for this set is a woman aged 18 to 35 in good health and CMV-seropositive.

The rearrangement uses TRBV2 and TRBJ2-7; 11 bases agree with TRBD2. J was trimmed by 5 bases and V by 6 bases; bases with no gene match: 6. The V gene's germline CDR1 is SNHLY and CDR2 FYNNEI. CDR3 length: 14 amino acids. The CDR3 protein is CASRFLAGGNEQYF. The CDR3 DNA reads TGTGCCAGCAGGTTCCTAGCGGGAGGCAACGAGCAGTACTTC.

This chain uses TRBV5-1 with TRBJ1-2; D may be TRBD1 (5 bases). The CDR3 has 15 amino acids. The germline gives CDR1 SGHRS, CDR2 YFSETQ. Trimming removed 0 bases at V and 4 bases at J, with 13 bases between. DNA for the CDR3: TGCGCCAGCAGCTTGGGGCAGGGAAGCACCTATGGCTACACCTTC. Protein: CASSLGQGSTYGYTF.

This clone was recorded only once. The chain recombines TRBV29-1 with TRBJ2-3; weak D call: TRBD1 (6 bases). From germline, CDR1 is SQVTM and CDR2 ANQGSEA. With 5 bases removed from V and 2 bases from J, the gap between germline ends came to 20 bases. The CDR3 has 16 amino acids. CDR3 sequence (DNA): TGCAGCGTTCGGGCAGGGGATCGAGGATACACAGATACGCAGTATTTT. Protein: CSVRAGDRGYTDTQYF.

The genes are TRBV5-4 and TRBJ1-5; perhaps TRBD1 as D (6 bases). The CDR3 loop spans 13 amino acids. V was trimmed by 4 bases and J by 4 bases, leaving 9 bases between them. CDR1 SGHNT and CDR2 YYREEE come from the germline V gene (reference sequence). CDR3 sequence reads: CASSVGQNQPQHF. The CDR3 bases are TGTGCCAGCAGCGTGGGACAAAATCAGCCCCAGCATTTT.

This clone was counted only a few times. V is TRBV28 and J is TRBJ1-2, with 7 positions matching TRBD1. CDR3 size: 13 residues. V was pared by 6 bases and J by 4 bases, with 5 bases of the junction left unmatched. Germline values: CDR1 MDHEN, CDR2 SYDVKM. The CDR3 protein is CASRTGTAYGYTF. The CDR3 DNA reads TGTGCCAGCAGGACCGGGACAGCCTATGGCTACACCTTC.

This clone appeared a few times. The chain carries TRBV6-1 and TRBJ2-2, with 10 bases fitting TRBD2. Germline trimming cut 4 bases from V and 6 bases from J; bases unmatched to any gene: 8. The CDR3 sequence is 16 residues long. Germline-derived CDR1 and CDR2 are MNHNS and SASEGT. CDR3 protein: CASSGFTSGAPGELFF. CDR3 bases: TGTGCCAGCAGTGGTTTTACTAGCGGGGCTCCCGGGGAGCTGTTTTTT.

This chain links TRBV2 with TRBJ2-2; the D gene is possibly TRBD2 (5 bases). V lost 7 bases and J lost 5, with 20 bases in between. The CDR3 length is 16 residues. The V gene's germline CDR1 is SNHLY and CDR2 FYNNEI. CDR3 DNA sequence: TGTGCCAGCACCGAAGGAGGCCGCCGAAAAACCGGGGAGCTGTTTTTT. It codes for CASTEGGRRKTGELFF. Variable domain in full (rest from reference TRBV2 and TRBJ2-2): EPEVTQTPSHQVTQMGQEVILRCVPISNHLYFYWYRQILGQKVEFLVSFYNNEISEKSEIFDDQFSVERPDGSNFTLKIRSTKLEDSAMYFCASTEGGRRKTGELFFGEGSRLTVL.

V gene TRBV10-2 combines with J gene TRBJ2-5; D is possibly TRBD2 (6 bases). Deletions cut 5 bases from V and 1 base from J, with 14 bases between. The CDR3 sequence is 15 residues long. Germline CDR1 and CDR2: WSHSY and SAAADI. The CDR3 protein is CASSSTLASQETQYF. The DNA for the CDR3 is TGCGCCAGCAGTTCTACTCTAGCGTCCCAAGAGACCCAGTACTTC.

The CDR3 spells CASSQEGWGAGANVLTF. CDR3 sequence (DNA): TGCGCCAGCAGCCAGGAAGGATGGGGGGCTGGGGCCAACGTCCTGACTTTC. This chain links TRBV4-1 with TRBJ2-6, with TRBD2 as a possible D gene (6 bases). Trimming removed 3 bases at V and 2 bases at J, with 14 bases between. CDR1 and CDR2 from the germline V gene are MGHRA and YSYEKL. This CDR3 contains 17 residues.

CDR3 residues: CASSSTGGITEAFF. In DNA form, the CDR3 reads TGTGCCAGCAGTTCGACAGGGGGAATCACTGAAGCTTTCTTT. The rearrangement uses TRBV27 and TRBJ1-1, with 9 bases lining up with TRBD1. V lost 4 bases, J lost 4 bases, and 4 bases stayed unmatched. This CDR3 has 14 residues. CDR1 MNHEY and CDR2 SMNVEV come from the germline V gene (reference sequence).

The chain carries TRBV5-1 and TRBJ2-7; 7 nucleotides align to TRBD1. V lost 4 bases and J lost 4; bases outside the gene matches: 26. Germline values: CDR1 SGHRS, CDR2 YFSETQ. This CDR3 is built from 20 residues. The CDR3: CASSPRQGDSREDNQYEQYF. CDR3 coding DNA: TGCGCCAGCAGCCCCCGCCAGGGGGACAGTCGTGAAGACAATCAATACGAGCAGTACTTC. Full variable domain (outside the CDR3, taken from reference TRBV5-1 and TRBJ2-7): KAGVTQTPRYLIKTRGQQVTLSCSPISGHRSVSWYQQTPGQGLQFLFEYFSETQRNKGNFPGRFSGRQFSNSRSEMNVSTLELGDSALYLCASSPRQGDSREDNQYEQYFGPGTRLTVT.

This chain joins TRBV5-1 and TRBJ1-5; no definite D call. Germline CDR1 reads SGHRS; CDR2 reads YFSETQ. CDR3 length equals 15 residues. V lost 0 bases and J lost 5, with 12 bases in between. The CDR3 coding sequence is TGCGCCAGCAGCTTGGAGCCGGGATCGGATCAGCCCCAGCATTTT. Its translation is CASSLEPGSDQPQHF.

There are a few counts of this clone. The CDR3, as DNA: TGTGCCAGCAGCGTAGCGACTCGACCGAGGACCGGGGAGCTGTTTTTT. This codes for CASSVATRPRTGELFF. The rearrangement links TRBV9 to TRBJ2-2; D is unclear. Germline lookup yields CDR1 SGDLS and CDR2 YYNGEE. The CDR3 runs to 16 residues. V was trimmed by 0 bases and J by 5 bases, leaving 14 bases between them.

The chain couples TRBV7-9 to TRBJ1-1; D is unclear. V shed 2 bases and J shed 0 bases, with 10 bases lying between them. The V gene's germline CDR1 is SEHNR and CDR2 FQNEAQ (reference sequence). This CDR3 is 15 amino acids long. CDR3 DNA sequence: TGTGCCAGCAGCTTATCGGGAGGGTTGAACACTGAAGCTTTCTTT. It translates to CASSLSGGLNTEAFF.